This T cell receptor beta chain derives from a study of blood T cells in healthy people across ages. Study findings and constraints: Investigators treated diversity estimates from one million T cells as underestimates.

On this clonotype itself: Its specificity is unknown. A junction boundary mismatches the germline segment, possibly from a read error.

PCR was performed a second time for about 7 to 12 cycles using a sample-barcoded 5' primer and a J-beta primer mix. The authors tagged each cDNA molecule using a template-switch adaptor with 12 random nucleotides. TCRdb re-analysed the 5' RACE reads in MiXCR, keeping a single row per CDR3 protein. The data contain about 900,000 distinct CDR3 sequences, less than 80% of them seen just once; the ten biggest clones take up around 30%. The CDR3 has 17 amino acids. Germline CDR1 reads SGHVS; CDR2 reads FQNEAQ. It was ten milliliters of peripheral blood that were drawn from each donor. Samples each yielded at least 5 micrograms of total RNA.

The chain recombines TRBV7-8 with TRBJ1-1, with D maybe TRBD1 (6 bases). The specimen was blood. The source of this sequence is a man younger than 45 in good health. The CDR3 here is CAGSLTFSGDLNTEAFF. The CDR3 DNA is TGTGCCGGCAGTCTAACGTTCTCAGGGGACTTGAACACTGAAGCTTTCTTT.